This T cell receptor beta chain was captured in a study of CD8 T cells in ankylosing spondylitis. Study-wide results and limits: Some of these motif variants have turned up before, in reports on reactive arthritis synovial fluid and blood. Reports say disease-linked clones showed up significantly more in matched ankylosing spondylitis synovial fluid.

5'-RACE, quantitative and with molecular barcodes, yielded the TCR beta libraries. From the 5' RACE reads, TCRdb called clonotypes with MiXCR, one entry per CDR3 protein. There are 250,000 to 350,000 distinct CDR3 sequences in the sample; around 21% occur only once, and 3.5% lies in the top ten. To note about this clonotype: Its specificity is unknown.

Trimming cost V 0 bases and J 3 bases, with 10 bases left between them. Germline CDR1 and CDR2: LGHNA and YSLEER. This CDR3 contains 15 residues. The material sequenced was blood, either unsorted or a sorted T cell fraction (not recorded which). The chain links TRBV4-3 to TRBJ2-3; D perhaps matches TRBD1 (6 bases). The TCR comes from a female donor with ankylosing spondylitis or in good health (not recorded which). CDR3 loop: CASSQEQGSTDTQYF. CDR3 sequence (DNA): TGCGCCAGCAGCCAAGAACAGGGAAGTACAGATACGCAGTATTTT.